This T cell receptor (beta chain) came from a study of CD8 T cells in Susac syndrome. The study, taken as a whole, reports: CD4+ repertoires of Susac syndrome patients lacked detectable clonal expansion.

It was with random hexamers that 0.5 to 1 ug RNA was reverse transcribed. MiXCR was run by TCRdb on the immunoSEQ multiplex PCR reads, yielding one entry per CDR3 protein. The sample lists roughly 140,000 distinct CDR3 sequences, around 95% occurring once. On this clonotype itself: Its matching antigen is unknown.

This CDR3 contains 14 residues. Trimming shortened V by 1 base and J by 7 bases, and 11 bases separated the two germline ends. The germline gives CDR1 MGHDK, CDR2 SYGVNS. This sequence originates from a human donor with Susac syndrome. Sequencing was performed on CD4+ T cells from PBMCs. V is TRBV25-1 and J is TRBJ1-5, with D maybe TRBD1 (5 bases). The CDR3 reads CASSELGDIQPQHF. DNA for the CDR3: TGTGCCAGCAGTGAATTGGGGGATATACAGCCCCAGCATTTT.